This TCR beta chain emerged from a study of blood T cell repertoires in COVID-19. Original processing notes: Estimation of nucleated cell counts relied on the amplification of reference gene primers. The assay was immunoSEQ multiplex PCR, and TCRdb's table has in-frame clones only and misses some. V and J calls and clone size are as listed in that table; D and trimming were resolved from the DNA. The sample carries around 300,000 clones, around four fifths recorded once. The sequence was obtained from a young man with active or convalescent COVID-19. Sequencing was performed on peripheral blood.

The CDR3: CASSLLGASSSYEQYF. The CDR3 DNA reads as TGTGCCAGCAGCTTATTAGGGGCTTCCAGCTCCTACGAGCAGTACTTC. The rearrangement uses TRBV11-3 and TRBJ2-7; maybe TRBD1 (5 bases). The V and J ends lost 2 bases and 0 bases respectively, with 14 bases between them. Germline-derived CDR1 and CDR2 are SGHNT and YENEEA. The CDR3 length is 16 residues.